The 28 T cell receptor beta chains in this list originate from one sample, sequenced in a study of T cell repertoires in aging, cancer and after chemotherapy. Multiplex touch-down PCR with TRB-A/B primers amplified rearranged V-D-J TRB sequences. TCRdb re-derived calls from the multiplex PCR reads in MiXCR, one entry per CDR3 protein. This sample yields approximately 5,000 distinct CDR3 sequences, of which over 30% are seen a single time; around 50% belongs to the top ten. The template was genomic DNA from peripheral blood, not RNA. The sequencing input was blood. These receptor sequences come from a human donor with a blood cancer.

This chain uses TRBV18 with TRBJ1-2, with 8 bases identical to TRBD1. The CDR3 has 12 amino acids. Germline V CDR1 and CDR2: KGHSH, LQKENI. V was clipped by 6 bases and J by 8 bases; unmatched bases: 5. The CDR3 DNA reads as TGTGCCAGCTCCGACAGGGGTGCCGGCTACACCTTC. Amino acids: CASSDRGAGYTF.

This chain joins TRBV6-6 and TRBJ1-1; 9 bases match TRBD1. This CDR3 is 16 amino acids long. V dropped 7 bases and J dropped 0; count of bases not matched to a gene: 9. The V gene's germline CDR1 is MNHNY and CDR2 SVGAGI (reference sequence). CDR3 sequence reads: CASTYLGTGLNTEAFF. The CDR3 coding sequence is TGTGCCAGCACCTACCTCGGGACAGGGTTGAACACTGAAGCTTTCTTT.

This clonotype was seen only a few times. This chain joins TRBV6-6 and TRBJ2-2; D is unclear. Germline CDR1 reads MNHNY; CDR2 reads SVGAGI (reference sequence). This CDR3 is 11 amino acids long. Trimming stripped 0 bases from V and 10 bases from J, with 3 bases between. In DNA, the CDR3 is TGTGCCAGCAGTTACTCGTCGGAGCTGTTTTTT. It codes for CASSYSSELFF.

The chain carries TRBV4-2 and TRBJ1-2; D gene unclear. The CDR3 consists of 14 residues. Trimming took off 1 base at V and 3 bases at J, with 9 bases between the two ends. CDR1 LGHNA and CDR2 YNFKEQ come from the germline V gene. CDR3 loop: CASSQALGDYGYTF. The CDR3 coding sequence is TGTGCCAGCAGCCAAGCCCTTGGGGACTATGGCTACACCTTC.

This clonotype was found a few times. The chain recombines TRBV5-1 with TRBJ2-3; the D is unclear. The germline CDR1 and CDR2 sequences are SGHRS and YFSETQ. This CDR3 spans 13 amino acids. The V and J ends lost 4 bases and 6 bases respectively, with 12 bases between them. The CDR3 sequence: CASSLGPSDTQYF. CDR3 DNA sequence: TGCGCCAGCAGCCTAGGGCCGTCGGATACGCAGTATTTT.

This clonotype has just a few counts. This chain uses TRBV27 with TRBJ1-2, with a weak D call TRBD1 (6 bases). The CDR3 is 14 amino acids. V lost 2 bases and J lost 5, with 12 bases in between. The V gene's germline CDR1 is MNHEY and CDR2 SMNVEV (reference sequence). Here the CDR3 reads CASSLRWGPYGYTF. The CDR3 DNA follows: TGTGCCAGCAGTTTAAGATGGGGGCCGTATGGCTACACCTTC.

The CDR3 DNA sequence: TGCGCCAGCAGTGAGGCCGACCCAGGGACAGGGAACACCGGGGAGCTGTTTTTT. Translation gives CASSEADPGTGNTGELFF. V is TRBV10-1 and J is TRBJ2-2, with 8 bases matching TRBD1. The CDR3 extends over 18 amino acids. In germline, CDR1 is WNHNN, CDR2 SYGVQD (reference sequence). V trimming: 2 bases; J trimming: 1 base; junction bases outside the gene matches: 9.

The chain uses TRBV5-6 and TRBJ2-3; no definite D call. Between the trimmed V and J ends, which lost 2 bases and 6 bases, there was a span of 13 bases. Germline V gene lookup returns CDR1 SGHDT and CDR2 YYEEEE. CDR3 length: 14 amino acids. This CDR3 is CASSFLAQGDTQYF. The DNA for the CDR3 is TGTGCCAGCAGCTTCCTGGCGCAAGGGGATACGCAGTATTTT.

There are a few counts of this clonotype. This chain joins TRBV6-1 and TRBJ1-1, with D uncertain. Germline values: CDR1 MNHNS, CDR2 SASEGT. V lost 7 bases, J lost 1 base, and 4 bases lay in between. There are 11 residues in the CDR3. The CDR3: CASIGNTEAFF. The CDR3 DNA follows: TGTGCCAGCATCGGGAACACTGAAGCTTTCTTT.

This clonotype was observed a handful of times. In DNA, the CDR3 is TGTGCCAGCAGCTCGGACAGTCCGTACACGACCCAGTACTTC. Amino acids: CASSSDSPYTTQYF. The chain employs TRBV27 and TRBJ2-5; possibly TRBD1 for D (6 bases). V gave up 6 bases and J gave up 7 bases, with 18 bases separating them. Germline loops: CDR1 MNHEY, CDR2 SMNVEV (reference sequence). The CDR3 length is 14 residues.

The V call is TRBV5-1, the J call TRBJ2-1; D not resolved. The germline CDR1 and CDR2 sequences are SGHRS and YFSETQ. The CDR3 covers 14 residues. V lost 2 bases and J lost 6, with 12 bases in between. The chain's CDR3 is CASSLSSPVNEQFF. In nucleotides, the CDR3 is TGCGCCAGCAGCTTAAGCTCCCCAGTCAATGAGCAGTTCTTC.

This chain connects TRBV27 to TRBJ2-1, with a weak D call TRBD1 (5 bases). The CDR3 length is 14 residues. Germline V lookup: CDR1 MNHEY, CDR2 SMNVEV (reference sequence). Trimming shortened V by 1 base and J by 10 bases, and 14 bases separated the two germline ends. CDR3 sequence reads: CASSLWQGSNEQFF. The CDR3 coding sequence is TGTGCCAGCAGTTTATGGCAGGGAAGCAACGAGCAGTTCTTC.

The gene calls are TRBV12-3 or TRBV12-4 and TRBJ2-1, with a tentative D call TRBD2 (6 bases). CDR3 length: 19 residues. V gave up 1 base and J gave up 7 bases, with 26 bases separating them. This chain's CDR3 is CASSLVFDWRGSRQNEQFF. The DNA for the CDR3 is TGTGCCAGCAGTTTAGTTTTTGATTGGCGGGGCTCTCGACAGAATGAGCAGTTCTTC.

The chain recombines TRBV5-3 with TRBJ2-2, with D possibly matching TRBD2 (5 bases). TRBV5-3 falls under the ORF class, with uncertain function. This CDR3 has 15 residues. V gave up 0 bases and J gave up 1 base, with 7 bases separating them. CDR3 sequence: CARSLVGGNTGELFF. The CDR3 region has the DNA TGTGCCAGAAGCTTGGTAGGAGGGAACACCGGGGAGCTGTTTTTT.

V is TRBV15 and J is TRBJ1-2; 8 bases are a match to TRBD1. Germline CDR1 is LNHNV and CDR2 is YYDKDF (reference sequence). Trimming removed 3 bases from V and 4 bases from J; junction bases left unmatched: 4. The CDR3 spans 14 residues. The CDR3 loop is CATSRDRVIYGYTF. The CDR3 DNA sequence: TGTGCCACCAGCAGGGACAGGGTTATCTATGGCTACACCTTC.

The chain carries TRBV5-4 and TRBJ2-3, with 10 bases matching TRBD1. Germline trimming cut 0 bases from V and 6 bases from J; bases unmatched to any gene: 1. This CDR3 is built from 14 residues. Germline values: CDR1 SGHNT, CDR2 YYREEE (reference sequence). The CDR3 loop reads CASSLGDRGDTQYF. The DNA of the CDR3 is TGTGCCAGCAGCTTGGGGGACAGGGGCGATACGCAGTATTTT. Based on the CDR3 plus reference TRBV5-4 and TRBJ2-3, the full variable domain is ETGVTQSPTHLIKTRGQQVTLRCSSQSGHNTVSWYQQALGQGPQFIFQYYREEENGRGNFPPRFSGLQFPNYSSELNVNALELDDSALYLCASSLGDRGDTQYFGPGTRLTVL.

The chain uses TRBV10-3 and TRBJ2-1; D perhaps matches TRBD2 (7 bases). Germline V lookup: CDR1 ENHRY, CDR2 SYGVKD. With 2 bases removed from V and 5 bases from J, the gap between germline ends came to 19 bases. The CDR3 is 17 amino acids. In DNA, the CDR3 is TGTGCCATCAGTGAGAGGGGCGGGGGCTCACTAAACAATGAGCAGTTCTTC. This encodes CAISERGGGSLNNEQFF.

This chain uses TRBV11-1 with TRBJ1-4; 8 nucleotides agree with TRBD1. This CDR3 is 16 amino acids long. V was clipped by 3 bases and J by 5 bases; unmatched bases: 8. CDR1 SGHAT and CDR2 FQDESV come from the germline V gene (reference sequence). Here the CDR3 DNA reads TGTGCCAGCAGCTTGGAGGGGGACAGGCCGAATGAAAAACTGTTTTTT. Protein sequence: CASSLEGDRPNEKLFF.

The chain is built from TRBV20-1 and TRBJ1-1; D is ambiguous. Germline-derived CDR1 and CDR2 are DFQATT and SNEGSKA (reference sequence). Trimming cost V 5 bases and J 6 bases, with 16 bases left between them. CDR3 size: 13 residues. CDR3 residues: CSALHPTGAEAFF. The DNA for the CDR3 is TGCAGTGCTTTACACCCCACGGGCGCTGAAGCTTTCTTT.

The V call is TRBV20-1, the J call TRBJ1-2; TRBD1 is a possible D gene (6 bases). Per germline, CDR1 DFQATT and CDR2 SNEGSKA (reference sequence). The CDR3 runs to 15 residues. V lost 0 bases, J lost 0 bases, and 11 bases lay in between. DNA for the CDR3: TGCAGTGCTAGAGATCAACAGGGCACTAACTATGGCTACACCTTC. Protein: CSARDQQGTNYGYTF.

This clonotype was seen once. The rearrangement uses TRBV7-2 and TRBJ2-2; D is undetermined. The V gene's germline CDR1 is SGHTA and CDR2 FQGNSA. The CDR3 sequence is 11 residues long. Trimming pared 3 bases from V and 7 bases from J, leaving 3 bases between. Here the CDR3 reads CASSFFGELFF. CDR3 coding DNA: TGTGCCAGCAGCTTTTTCGGGGAGCTGTTTTTT.

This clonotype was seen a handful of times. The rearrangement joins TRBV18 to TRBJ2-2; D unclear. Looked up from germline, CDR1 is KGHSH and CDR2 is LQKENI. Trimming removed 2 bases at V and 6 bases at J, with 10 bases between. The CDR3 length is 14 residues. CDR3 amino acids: CASSPAVEPGELFF. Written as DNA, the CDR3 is TGTGCCAGCTCACCAGCAGTTGAACCCGGGGAGCTGTTTTTT.

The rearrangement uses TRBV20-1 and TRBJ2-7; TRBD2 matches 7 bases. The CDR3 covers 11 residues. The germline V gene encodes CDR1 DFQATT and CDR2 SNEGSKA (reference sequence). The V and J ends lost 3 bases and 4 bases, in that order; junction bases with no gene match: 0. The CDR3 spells CSARGGYEQYF. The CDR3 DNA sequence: TGCAGTGCTAGGGGGGGGTACGAGCAGTACTTC.

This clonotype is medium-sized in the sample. The CDR3 here is CSVDRGARTDTQYF. CDR3 sequence (DNA): TGCAGCGTTGATCGGGGAGCCAGGACAGATACGCAGTATTTT. The chain is built from TRBV29-1 and TRBJ2-3; the D gene is possibly TRBD2 (5 bases). The CDR3 spans 14 residues. V gave up 3 bases and J gave up 3 bases, with 13 bases separating them. Germline-derived CDR1 and CDR2 are SQVTM and ANQGSEA.

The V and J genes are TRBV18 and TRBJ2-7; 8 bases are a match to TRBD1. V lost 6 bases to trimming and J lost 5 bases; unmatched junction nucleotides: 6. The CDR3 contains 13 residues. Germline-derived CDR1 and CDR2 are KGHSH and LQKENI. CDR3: CASSRQGYDEQYF. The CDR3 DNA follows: TGTGCCAGCTCCCGACAGGGGTACGACGAGCAGTACTTC.

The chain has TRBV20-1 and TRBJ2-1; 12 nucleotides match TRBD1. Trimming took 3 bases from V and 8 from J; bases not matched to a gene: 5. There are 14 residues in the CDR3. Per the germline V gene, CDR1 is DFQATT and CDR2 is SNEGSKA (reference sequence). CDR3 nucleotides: TGCAGTGCTAGGGCCGGGACAGGGGGCGATGAGCAGTTCTTC. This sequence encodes CSARAGTGGDEQFF.

Written as DNA, the CDR3 is TGTGCCACCAGCAGAGTTTCGGACATATTGAGACCGCTCGCGAACACCGGGGAGCTGTTTTTT. It translates to CATSRVSDILRPLANTGELFF. The chain links TRBV15 to TRBJ2-2; the D gene is possibly TRBD1 (5 bases). Trimming took off 1 base at V and 0 bases at J, with 24 bases between the two ends. Germline V gene lookup returns CDR1 LNHNV and CDR2 YYDKDF (reference sequence). This CDR3 has 21 residues.

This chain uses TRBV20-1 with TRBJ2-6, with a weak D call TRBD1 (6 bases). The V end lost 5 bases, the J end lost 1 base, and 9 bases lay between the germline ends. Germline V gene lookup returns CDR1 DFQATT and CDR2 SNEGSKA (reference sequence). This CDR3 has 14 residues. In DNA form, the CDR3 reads TGCAGTGCTTTAACAGGGTCTGGGGCCAACGTCCTGACTTTC. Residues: CSALTGSGANVLTF.